Presented here are 9 T cell receptor beta chains from one specimen sequenced in a study of blood T cells in healthy people across ages. A second PCR, run for about 6 to 11 cycles, used a sample-barcoded 5' primer plus a J-beta primer mix. TCRdb analysed the 5' RACE reads with MiXCR anew, one entry per CDR3 protein. The top ten clones hold around 11% of a sample with approximately 1.5 million distinct CDR3 sequences, about 35% of them seen once. Sequencing was done on a sample of blood. The receptors were gathered from a woman in her thirties in good health.

The rearrangement uses TRBV27 and TRBJ1-1, with D unresolved. V was pared by 3 bases and J by 1 base, with 18 bases between. Germline V gene lookup returns CDR1 MNHEY and CDR2 SMNVEV (reference sequence). The CDR3 has 17 amino acids. The CDR3 protein is CASSFMSLGRANTEAFF. CDR3 in DNA: TGTGCCAGCAGTTTTATGTCGCTCGGACGGGCGAACACTGAAGCTTTCTTT.

Only a few counts were recorded for this clonotype. The chain links TRBV5-6 to TRBJ2-5; 9 nucleotides match TRBD2. CDR3 length equals 16 residues. The ends lost 4 bases at V and 1 base at J; junction bases unmatched: 8. Germline assignment: CDR1 SGHDT and CDR2 YYEEEE. CDR3 region: CASSPATSGSQETQYF. The CDR3 DNA is TGTGCCAGCAGCCCGGCAACTAGCGGGTCCCAAGAGACCCAGTACTTC. Variable domain in full (rest from reference TRBV5-6 and TRBJ2-5): DAGVTQSPTHLIKTRGQQVTLRCSPKSGHDTVSWYQQALGQGPQFIFQYYEEEERQRGNFPDRFSGHQFPNYSSELNVNALLLGDSALYLCASSPATSGSQETQYFGPGTRLLVL.

This clonotype showed up just a few times. V and J are TRBV4-1 and TRBJ2-1; maybe TRBD2 (5 bases). Deletions cut 4 bases from V and 7 bases from J, with 17 bases between. CDR3 length equals 15 residues. From germline, CDR1 is MGHRA and CDR2 YSYEKL. The chain's CDR3 is CASSPQTGVRNEQFF. DNA for the CDR3: TGCGCCAGCAGCCCGCAAACCGGGGTTCGGAATGAGCAGTTCTTC.

As concerns this clonotype: A much larger clone lies a single base off, so this may be a read error. The chain has TRBV20-1 and TRBJ2-7, with D perhaps matching TRBD1 (5 bases). The V gene lost 5 bases and the J gene lost 4 bases, with 9 bases spanning the gap. The CDR3 is made up of 11 amino acids. The germline V gene has CDR1 DFQATT and CDR2 SNEGSKA (reference sequence). The CDR3 spells CSALQEYEQYF. Written as DNA, the CDR3 is TGCAGTGCTTTACAGGAGTACGAGCAGTACTTC.

This clonotype was detected many times. The chain recombines TRBV27 with TRBJ1-6, with D unclear. Looked up from germline, CDR1 is MNHEY and CDR2 is SMNVEV (reference sequence). This CDR3 comprises 14 residues. The germline V and J ends were trimmed by 6 bases and 0 bases, with 6 bases remaining between them. CDR3 amino acids: CASSLSSYNSPLHF. For the CDR3, the DNA is TGTGCCAGCAGCTTAAGCTCCTATAATTCACCCCTCCACTTT.

The chain joins TRBV4-1 to TRBJ2-3, with D tentatively TRBD1 (6 bases). The CDR3 extends over 16 amino acids. Trimming pared 5 bases from V and 2 bases from J, leaving 17 bases between. Germline V gene data show CDR1 as MGHRA and CDR2 as YSYEKL. The CDR3, as DNA: TGCGCCAGCAGCTTCCGGGACATAACTTCCACAGATACGCAGTATTTT. Encoded protein: CASSFRDITSTDTQYF.

The chain couples TRBV12-3 or TRBV12-4 to TRBJ2-6; D unresolved. Between the trimmed V and J ends, which lost 5 bases and 0 bases, there was a span of 14 bases. There are 17 residues in the CDR3. The CDR3 is CASSGPSLHSGANVLTF. The CDR3 DNA reads TGTGCCAGCAGTGGGCCGTCATTACACTCTGGGGCCAACGTCCTGACTTTC.

This clonotype has a count of ten or more. One end of the junction does not line up with germline, which may come from a read error. The chain is built from TRBV5-1 and TRBJ2-1; D gene unclear. Germline values: CDR1 SGHRS, CDR2 YFSETQ. The CDR3 totals 11 residues. CDR3 protein: CASSLDNEQFF. DNA for the CDR3: TGTGCCAGCAGCTTGGACAATGAGCAGTTCTTC.

The V and J genes are TRBV7-2 and TRBJ2-3; 7 bases map to TRBD2. The CDR3 totals 15 residues. Germline loops: CDR1 SGHTA, CDR2 FQGNSA. With V trimmed by 4 bases and J by 6 bases, 10 bases remained unmatched. The CDR3 DNA sequence: TGTGCCAGCAGCTCCCGCGGGGGTTTAAGCGATACGCAGTATTTT. Translated: CASSSRGGLSDTQYF.